The 29 T cell receptor beta chains given below trace back to one sample, sequenced in a study of tumor-infiltrating lymphocytes in primary liver carcinoma. Between roughly 17 and 31 mg of unsorted bulk tissue served as the source from which RNA and DNA were co-extracted. Researchers generated TCR beta cDNA from about 0.5 ug of total RNA, relying on a constant-region primer. ARM-PCR, slightly modified, supplied the TCR beta libraries through three nested multiplex PCR rounds. For around 11 cycles apiece, the opening two PCR rounds ran with TRBV1-TRBV30 forward primers and a C-beta reverse primer. TCRdb itself ran the multiplex PCR reads through MiXCR, one entry per CDR3 protein. Of around 71,000 distinct CDR3 sequences listed, over 70% are singletons. Sequencing was carried out using liver tumor tissue from sampling region 4. Documented subset: tumor region T4, right-lateral pole. Receptor source: a woman aged 55-75 years with primary liver carcinoma and hepatitis B virus infection.

Details on this clonotype: Because the CDR3 is missing its conserved closing phenylalanine or tryptophan, this is likely a read error. V and J are TRBV11-2 and TRBJ1-1, with D hard to call. V lost 7 bases and J 5 bases, leaving 20 bases between the germline ends. The CDR3 sequence is 15 residues long. Germline V CDR1 and CDR2: SGHAT, FQNNGV. The CDR3: CASTLTVGGMTEAFL. CDR3 bases: TGTGCCAGCACCCTGACCGTCGGAGGTATGACTGAAGCTTTCCTT.

Concerning this clonotype itself: Since no conserved phenylalanine or tryptophan closes the CDR3, a read error is the likely cause. This rearrangement joins TRBV6-1 to TRBJ2-2; 8 positions match TRBD2. Germline V gene data show CDR1 as MNHNS and CDR2 as SASEGT. The CDR3 covers 14 residues. Unmatched junction bases numbered 1, after V lost 3 bases and J lost 4 bases. This CDR3 is CASSDGRATGELFL. The CDR3 DNA is TGTGCCAGCAGTGACGGGAGGGCCACCGGGGAGCTGTTTCTA.

Sample share makes this clonotype medium-sized. The J gene is TRBJ2-5, the V gene TRBV11-2, with TRBD2 matching over 8 bases. From germline, CDR1 is SGHAT and CDR2 FQNNGV. V lost 2 bases, J lost 4 bases, and 3 bases stayed unmatched. The CDR3 covers 14 residues. The CDR3 loop reads CASSLSLAGETQYF. The DNA for the CDR3 is TGTGCCAGCAGCTTATCGCTAGCGGGAGAGACCCAGTACTTC.

This clonotype is medium-sized in the sample. The CDR3 protein is CASSDLADSNQPQHF. The CDR3 DNA sequence: TGTGCCAGCAGTGATTTGGCCGATAGCAATCAGCCCCAGCATTTT. The V call is TRBV6-1, the J call TRBJ1-5; D unresolved. V shed 3 bases and J shed 0 bases, with 9 bases lying between them. This CDR3 is 15 amino acids long. The germline CDR1 and CDR2 sequences are MNHNS and SASEGT.

This clonotype was seen ten or more times. The chain carries TRBV20-1 and TRBJ2-7, with 8 positions matching TRBD1. The CDR3 runs 13 residues. The germline CDR1 and CDR2 sequences are DFQATT and SNEGSKA (reference sequence). With V trimmed by 6 bases and J by 6 bases, 10 bases remained unmatched. CDR3 DNA: TGCAGTGCCCAAACCCCAGGGGGCGGCGAGCAGTACTTC. This gives the protein CSAQTPGGGEQYF.

This clonotype was seen many times. The V gene is TRBV7-9, the J gene TRBJ1-1; 7 bases agree with TRBD1. Germline V gives CDR1 SEHNR, CDR2 FQNEAQ (reference sequence). The CDR3 length is 15 residues. J gave up 4 bases and V 1 base, and 6 bases lay outside the gene matches. The CDR3 DNA is TGTGCCAGCAGCTTAGTGACAGGGTTAAGCACTGAAGCTTTCTTT. Its protein is CASSLVTGLSTEAFF.

To note about this clonotype: Compared with germline, one end of the junction differs, possibly owing to a read error. The rearrangement joins TRBV11-3 to TRBJ2-7; TRBD1 agrees at 8 bases. Germline V CDR1 and CDR2: SGHNT, YENEEA. CDR3 length: 17 amino acids. Written as DNA, the CDR3 is TGTGCCAGCAGCTTAGAACGGACAGGGCAGGACTCCTACGTGCAGTACTTT. This codes for CASSLERTGQDSYVQYF.

This clonotype was seen at least ten times. The rearrangement links TRBV6-5 to TRBJ2-7, with 7 bases identical to TRBD1. The ends lost 5 bases at V and 3 bases at J; junction bases unmatched: 10. From germline, CDR1 is MNHEY and CDR2 SVGAGI. The CDR3 totals 15 residues. Here the CDR3 DNA reads TGTGCCAGCAGTACCCCCCGGGACAGCCACTACGAGCAGTACTTC. Translating gives CASSTPRDSHYEQYF.

This clonotype appeared a few times. A much larger clone differs by one base, so this may be a read error. The chain uses TRBV4-1 and TRBJ2-7; TRBD2 matches 10 bases. CDR3 size: 17 residues. CDR1 is MGHRA, CDR2 YSYEKL, per germline. The CDR3 coding sequence is TGCGCCAGCAACCAAGACGAGCGGGAGGGCTCAGTTGACGAGCAGTACTTC. Translating gives CASNQDEREGSVDEQYF.

A note on this clonotype: A read error may account for a junction end that differs from germline. The chain combines TRBV6-4 with TRBJ2-3, with 9 positions matching TRBD2. Germline V gene sequence: CDR1 MRHNA, CDR2 SNTAGT. This CDR3 contains 16 residues. The CDR3 sequence is CAGSDVAGGSTYTQYF. Here the CDR3 DNA reads TGTGCCGGCAGTGACGTGGCGGGAGGGTCCACATATACGCAGTATTTT.

The CDR3 loop is CASNSPRIGGDGANVLTF. The CDR3 region has the DNA TGTGCCAGCAATTCACCCAGGATAGGGGGCGATGGGGCCAACGTCCTGACTTTC. V is TRBV28 and J is TRBJ2-6; 7 bases are shared with TRBD1. The CDR3 is made up of 18 amino acids. Germline CDR1 and CDR2: MDHEN and SYDVKM. The V segment lost 7 bases and the J segment 3 bases; nucleotides outside the gene matches: 15.

Notes on this clonotype: A junction boundary mismatches the germline segment, possibly from a read error. V gene TRBV29-1 combines with J gene TRBJ2-5; D might be TRBD2 (5 bases). There are 13 residues in the CDR3. From germline, CDR1 is SQVTM and CDR2 ANQGSEA. CDR3 residues: CSVGGSAEETLYF. CDR3 DNA: TGCAGCGTTGGAGGGTCTGCAGAAGAGACCCTGTACTTC.

The genes are TRBV20-1 and TRBJ1-6; perhaps TRBD1 as D (6 bases). The CDR3 runs to 16 residues. Germline CDR1 reads DFQATT; CDR2 reads SNEGSKA (reference sequence). Trimming cost V 3 bases and J 10 bases, with 22 bases left between them. CDR3 nucleotide sequence: TGCAGTGCTAGTCGGCATAGGGGGGTTCAAAACTCACCCCTCCACTTT. It specifies CSASRHRGVQNSPLHF.

The chain has TRBV12-3 or TRBV12-4 and TRBJ2-3; D may be TRBD1 or TRBD2 (5 bases each). This CDR3 spans 14 amino acids. Between the trimmed V and J ends, which lost 8 bases and 1 base, there was a span of 13 bases. The chain's CDR3 is CASGQGSGTDTQYF. CDR3 sequence (DNA): TGTGCCAGCGGCCAGGGTAGCGGCACAGATACGCAGTATTTT.

Turning to this clonotype: One junction end does not reproduce the germline sequence, and a read error may be involved. The chain joins TRBV6-6 to TRBJ2-2; TRBD2 matches at 8 bases. CDR3 length: 16 amino acids. Germline V CDR1 and CDR2: MNHNY, SVGAGI (reference sequence). CDR3 in DNA: TGTGCCAGCAGTTACCCAGCGGGAGAGAGGACCGGGAAGCTGTTTTTT. Its protein product is CASSYPAGERTGKLFF.

This clonotype was seen a single time. One end of the junction varies from germline; a read error may be responsible. The J gene is TRBJ2-7, the V gene TRBV6-5, with 8 bases identical to TRBD2. Germline loops: CDR1 MNHEY, CDR2 SVGAGI. There are 16 residues in the CDR3. The CDR3 sequence is CASSYQPVAGPYDQYF. The CDR3 coding sequence is TGTGCCAGCAGTTATCAACCGGTAGCGGGACCATACGATCAGTACTTC.

The J gene is TRBJ2-1, the V gene TRBV4-1, with D tentatively TRBD1 (5 bases). This CDR3 region has 17 residues. Per the germline V gene, CDR1 is MGHRA and CDR2 is YSYEKL. V shed 3 bases and J shed 7 bases, with 22 bases lying between them. This CDR3 is CASSHPTQTAKYNEQFF. The CDR3, as DNA: TGCGCCAGCAGCCATCCAACCCAGACAGCAAAGTATAATGAGCAGTTCTTC.

The chain joins TRBV18 to TRBJ1-6; unclear D gene. The CDR3 extends over 13 amino acids. The germline V gene has CDR1 KGHSH and CDR2 LQKENI. The ends were cut back, 6 bases at V and 7 bases at J, with 10 bases in the middle. CDR3 DNA: TGTGCCAGCTCTCCCCAGGTGAATTCACCCCTCCACTTT. Protein: CASSPQVNSPLHF. The entire variable domain, with the rest obtained from reference TRBV18 and TRBJ1-6, is as follows: NAGVMQNPRHLVRRRGQEARLRCSPMKGHSHVYWYRQLPEEGLKFMVYLQKENIIDESGMPKERFSAEFPKEGPSILRIQQVVRGDSAAYFCASSPQVNSPLHFGNGTRLTVT.

V is TRBV7-3 and J is TRBJ2-3; D remains unclear. The V gene lost 1 base and the J gene lost 2 bases, with 7 bases spanning the gap. The CDR3 is 14 residues long. CDR1 and CDR2 (germline): SGHTA, FQGTGA. The CDR3 DNA follows: TGTGCCAGCAGCTTAAGCAGCTTCACAGATACGCAGTATTTT. It translates to CASSLSSFTDTQYF.

A note on this clonotype: Given a much more abundant clone one base away, this may be a read error. The rearrangement uses TRBV5-1 and TRBJ1-1; no definite D call. CDR1 is SGHRS, CDR2 YFSETQ, per germline. The CDR3 spans 15 residues. CDR3 loop: CTSSPEEALNTEAFF. In nucleotides, the CDR3 is TGCACCAGCAGCCCCGAAGAGGCCCTGAACACTGAAGCTTTCTTT.

This chain links TRBV12-3 or TRBV12-4 with TRBJ1-2; the D gene is possibly TRBD1 (5 bases). The CDR3 covers 15 residues. Trimming removed 6 bases at V and 4 bases at J, with 18 bases between. The CDR3 DNA sequence: TGTGCCAGCAGGTTGGGGCAGATAACGTGCTATGGCTACACCTTC. Protein product: CASRLGQITCYGYTF.

The V gene is TRBV4-1, the J gene TRBJ2-7, with D perhaps matching TRBD2 (5 bases). Germline V gene data show CDR1 as MGHRA and CDR2 as YSYEKL. The CDR3 extends over 17 amino acids. The DNA of the CDR3 is TGCACCCGCAGCCAAGACCGCGGCGGACTTGGGACCTACGAGCAGTACTTC. Its translation is CTRSQDRGGLGTYEQYF.

The chain employs TRBV25-1 and TRBJ1-2; D gene unclear. CDR3 length: 12 residues. Looked up from germline, CDR1 is MGHDK and CDR2 is SYGVNS. Between the trimmed V and J ends, which lost 3 bases and 9 bases, there was a span of 11 bases. CDR3 in amino acids: CASSEGRMSYTF. Written as DNA, the CDR3 is TGTGCCAGCAGTGAGGGGAGGATGAGCTACACCTTC.

This clonotype was counted at least ten times. J is TRBJ1-4 and V is TRBV4-1, with 8 nucleotides matching TRBD1. This CDR3 has 15 residues. V was pared by 1 base and J by 7 bases, with 5 bases of the junction left unmatched. Germline CDR1 MGHRA, CDR2 YSYEKL. In DNA form, the CDR3 reads TGCGCCAGCAGCCAAGGATCGACAGGGGTTGAAAAACTGTTTTTT. This translates into CASSQGSTGVEKLFF.

This clonotype was counted a few times. With a much larger clone just one base away, this may be a read error. V usage is TRBV5-6 and J usage is TRBJ2-2; TRBD2 aligns across 7 bases. The CDR3 is made up of 16 amino acids. CDR1 and CDR2 (germline): SGHDT, YYEEEE. In nucleotides, the CDR3 is TGTGTCAGCAGCTTGATGAGCGGGACCACAACCGGGGAGCTGTTTTTT. Amino acids: CVSSLMSGTTTGELFF.

The chain carries TRBV30 and TRBJ2-1; TRBD2 is a possible D gene (6 bases). Trimming pared 4 bases from V and 3 bases from J, leaving 13 bases between. From germline, CDR1 is GTSNPN and CDR2 SVGIG (reference sequence). This CDR3 is built from 14 residues. The CDR3 region is CAWTVLAYYNEQFF. CDR3 DNA sequence: TGTGCCTGGACTGTACTAGCCTACTACAATGAGCAGTTCTTC.

The J gene is TRBJ2-7, the V gene TRBV6-5, with D hard to call. Trimming removed 10 bases from V and 5 bases from J, with 24 bases in between. The germline V gene has CDR1 MNHEY and CDR2 SVGAGI. This CDR3 is 15 amino acids long. As DNA, the CDR3 is TGTGCCATCAGCCGCACGACGATAGGTAGCCACGAGCAGTACTTC. Translated, it gives CAISRTTIGSHEQYF.

A remark on this clonotype: A read error may produce the germline difference seen at one junction end. J is TRBJ2-1 and V is TRBV6-1; tentative D call: TRBD2 (6 bases). Per germline, CDR1 MNHNS and CDR2 SASEGT. This CDR3 has 20 residues. The CDR3 loop reads CASSLRTNGTKLAPYNDQFF. CDR3 coding DNA: TGTGCCAGCAGCCTCCGGACTAACGGGACGAAACTCGCCCCCTACAATGATCAGTTCTTC.

This clonotype was seen only once. The missing conserved phenylalanine or tryptophan at the end of this CDR3 makes a read error likely. The limits of the CDR3 on the DNA are not certain, so only TCRdb's listed CDR3 is given. The CDR3 here is CARSDVGPGRAYTQCS. V and J are TRBV12-3 or TRBV12-4 and TRBJ2-3; the tabulated D call, TRBD2, remains unverified against the DNA. The CDR3 length is 16 residues, termini included.